This record covers a single T cell receptor (beta chain). Its antigen is as yet unknown. Sequencing used immunoSEQ multiplex PCR; TCRdb keeps in-frame clones, though not all of them. The data hold approximately 44,000 clones, with around 69% observed a single time. CDR3 length equals 16 residues. Germline CDR1 and CDR2: SGHDT and YYEEEE. The V end lost 0 bases, the J end lost 8 bases, and 20 bases lay between the germline ends. This entry belongs to a study of radiotherapy plus CTLA-4 blockade in lung cancer. Points from the study as a whole: The best prediction of response reportedly came from early blood T cell clone dynamics, with interferon-beta.

Sample: peripheral blood, taken from a patient treated with radiotherapy plus ipilimumab. This clonotype was obtained from a human donor with non-small cell lung cancer who had stable disease on radiotherapy plus ipilimumab. The chain links TRBV5-6 to TRBJ1-2; TRBD1 is a possible D gene (5 bases). The CDR3, as DNA: TGTGCCAGCAGCTTGGCCGGGACCCGCCTTTCGGAGGGCTACACCTTC. This translates into CASSLAGTRLSEGYTF.